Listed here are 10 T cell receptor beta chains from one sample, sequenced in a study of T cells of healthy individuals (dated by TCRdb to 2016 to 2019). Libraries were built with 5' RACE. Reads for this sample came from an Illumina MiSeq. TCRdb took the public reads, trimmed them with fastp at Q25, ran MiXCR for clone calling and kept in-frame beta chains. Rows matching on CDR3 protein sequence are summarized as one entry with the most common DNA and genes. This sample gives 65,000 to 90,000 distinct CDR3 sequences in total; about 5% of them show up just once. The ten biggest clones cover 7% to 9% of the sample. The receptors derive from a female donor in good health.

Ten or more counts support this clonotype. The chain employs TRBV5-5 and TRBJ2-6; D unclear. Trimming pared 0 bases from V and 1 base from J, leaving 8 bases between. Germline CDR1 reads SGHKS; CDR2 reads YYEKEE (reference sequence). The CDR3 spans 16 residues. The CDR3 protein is CASSLVPESGANVLTF. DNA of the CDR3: TGTGCCAGCAGCTTGGTGCCGGAATCTGGGGCCAACGTCCTGACTTTC.

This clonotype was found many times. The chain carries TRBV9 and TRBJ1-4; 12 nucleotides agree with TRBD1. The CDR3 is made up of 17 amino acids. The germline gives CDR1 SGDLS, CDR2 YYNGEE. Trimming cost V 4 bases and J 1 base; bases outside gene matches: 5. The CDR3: CASSKGTGGITNEKLFF. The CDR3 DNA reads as TGTGCCAGCAGCAAAGGGACAGGGGGCATAACTAATGAAAAACTGTTTTTT.

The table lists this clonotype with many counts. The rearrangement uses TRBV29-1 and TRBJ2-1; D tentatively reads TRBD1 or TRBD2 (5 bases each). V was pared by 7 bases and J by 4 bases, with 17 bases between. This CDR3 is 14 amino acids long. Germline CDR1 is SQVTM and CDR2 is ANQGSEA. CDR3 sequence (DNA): TGCAGCGCGAAAACCGGGACGATATACAATGAGCAGTTCTTC. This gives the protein CSAKTGTIYNEQFF.

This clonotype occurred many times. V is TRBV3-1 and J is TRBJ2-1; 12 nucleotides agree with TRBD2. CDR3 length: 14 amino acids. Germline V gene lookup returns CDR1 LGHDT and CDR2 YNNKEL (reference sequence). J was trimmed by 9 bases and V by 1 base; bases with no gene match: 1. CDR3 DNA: TGTGCCAGCAGCCAAGGACTAGCGGGGGTTGAGCAGTTCTTC. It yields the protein CASSQGLAGVEQFF.

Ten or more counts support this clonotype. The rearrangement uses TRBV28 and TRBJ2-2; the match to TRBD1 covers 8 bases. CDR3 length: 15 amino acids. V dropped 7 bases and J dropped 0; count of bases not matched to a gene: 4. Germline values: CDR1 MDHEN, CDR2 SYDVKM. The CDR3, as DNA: TGTGCCAGCACCTCGGACAGGGCGAACACCGGGGAGCTGTTTTTT. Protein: CASTSDRANTGELFF.

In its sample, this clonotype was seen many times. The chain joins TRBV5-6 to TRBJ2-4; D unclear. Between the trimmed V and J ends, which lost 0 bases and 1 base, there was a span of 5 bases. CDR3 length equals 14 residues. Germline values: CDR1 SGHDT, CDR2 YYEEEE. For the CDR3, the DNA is TGTGCCAGCAGCTTGGGGGTGGCCAAAAACATTCAGTACTTC. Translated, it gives CASSLGVAKNIQYF.

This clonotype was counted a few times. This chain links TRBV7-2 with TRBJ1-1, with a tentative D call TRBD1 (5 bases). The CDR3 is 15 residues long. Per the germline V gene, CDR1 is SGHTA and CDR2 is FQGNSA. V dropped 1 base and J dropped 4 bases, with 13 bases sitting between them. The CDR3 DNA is TGTGCCAGCAGCTTAGAGAGGGGAAGGGGCACTGAAGCTTTCTTT. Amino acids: CASSLERGRGTEAFF. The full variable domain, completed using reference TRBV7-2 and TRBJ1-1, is GAGVSQSPSNKVTEKGKDVELRCDPISGHTALYWYRQSLGQGLEFLIYFQGNSAPDKSGLPSDRFSAERTGGSVSTLTIQRTQQEDSAVYLCASSLERGRGTEAFFGQGTRLTVV.

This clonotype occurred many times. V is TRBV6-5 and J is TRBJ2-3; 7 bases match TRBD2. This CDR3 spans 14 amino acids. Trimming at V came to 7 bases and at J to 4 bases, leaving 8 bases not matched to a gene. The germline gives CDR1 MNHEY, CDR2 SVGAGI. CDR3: CASTAGLSADTQYF. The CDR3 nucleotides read TGTGCCAGCACAGCGGGACTTTCCGCAGATACGCAGTATTTT.

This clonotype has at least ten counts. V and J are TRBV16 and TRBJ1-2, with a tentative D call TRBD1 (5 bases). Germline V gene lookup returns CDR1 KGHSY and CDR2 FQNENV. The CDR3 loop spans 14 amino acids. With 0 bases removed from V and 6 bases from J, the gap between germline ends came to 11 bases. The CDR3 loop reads CASSQSGGADGYTF. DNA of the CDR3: TGTGCCAGCAGCCAATCCGGGGGAGCGGATGGCTACACCTTC.

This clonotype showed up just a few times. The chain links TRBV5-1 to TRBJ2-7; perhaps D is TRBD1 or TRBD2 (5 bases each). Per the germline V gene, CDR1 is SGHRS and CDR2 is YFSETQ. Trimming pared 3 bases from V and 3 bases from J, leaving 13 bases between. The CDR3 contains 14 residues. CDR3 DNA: TGCGCCAGCAGCTCACCGGGACCAGTCTACGAGCAGTACTTC. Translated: CASSSPGPVYEQYF.